This T cell receptor (beta chain) derives from a study of blood T cell repertoires in COVID-19 (TCRdb year 2020). Background on the whole study: Samples from collaborators originated in the United States, Italy and Spain and spanned both the acute and convalescent phases of COVID-19. The prospective study material was composed of cDNA or gDNA derived from T cells, B-cell-depleted T cells, or PBMCs. Deeply sampled blood TCRbeta repertoires from subjects exposed to, actively infected with, or recovered from COVID-19 were included in the dataset. A freely available public database, intended as a resource for researchers studying the immune response to SARS-CoV-2, is where the repertoires were released. Samples came from the ongoing ImmuneRACE study (first 160 participants) plus 1,254 subjects from 6 global collaborators. Sample metadata almost always included a de-identified subject ID, COVID-19 status, age in years and sex. Where available, HLA class I and class II types were taken from metadata supplied by the sample provider and were not determined by assay-based typing.

On this clone: Its specific antigen is unknown. Base-call qualities are not available, and no considerably larger clone is one nucleotide away.

The immunoSEQ Assay, a bias-controlled multiplex PCR, was used to amplify TCRbeta CDR3 regions from genomic DNA. The authors processed their data as follows. Nucleated cell counts per sample were estimated from amplification of reference gene primers within the assay. Sequence reads were collapsed and filtered to measure the absolute abundance of every unique TCRbeta CDR3 rearrangement. Productive Simpson clonality was computed per sample as the square root of Simpson's diversity index over productive rearrangements. What TCRdb holds here is the immuneACCESS table cut down to in-frame rearrangements. Part of the clones is not present; checked against another copy, under half of the missing clones reflect an unresolved V gene, and the others are unexplained. V, J and clone size were drawn from that table, and D and trimming were deduced from the DNA. This sample holds 3,900 or so clones; more than 70% were observed only once. Clones ranked in the top ten supply under 6% of the sample.

Collaborating institutions collected whole blood in K2EDTA tubes following their own protocols. For TCRbeta analysis, collaborators shipped samples in one of three forms: frozen whole blood, isolated PBMCs, or DNA extracted from either of those sample types. Results and caveats for the whole study, not just this receptor: The amount of clinical and demographic metadata varied by source and participant and was provided uncurated.

The CDR1 and CDR2 encoded by the germline V gene (reference sequence) are SGHNT and YYREEE. V and J are trimmed by 5 bases and 1 base, and the gene matches miss 8 bases of the junction. The CDR3 spans 15 residues, from the cysteine through the phenylalanine. The only DNA kept is the CDR3, 45 bases in frame from the first base. This sequence originates from an older woman with active COVID-19. The rearranged segments are TRBV5-4 and TRBJ2-7; 8 nucleotides in the junction match TRBD2. The sample taken for sequencing was peripheral blood. The nucleotides are TGTGCCAGCAGTGACGGGGGGGGAAGATCCTACGAGCAGTACTTC. Its product reads: CASSDGGGRSYEQYF.